The 26 T cell receptor beta chains below were found in one sample sequenced in a study of OX40 agonist ivuxolimab in advanced cancers. Sequencing used immunoSEQ multiplex PCR; TCRdb keeps in-frame clones, though not all of them. The sample records 43,000 or so clones, just under 90% being singletons. Sample: CD4+ or CD8+ T cells sorted from blood, taken in a trial of the OX40 agonist ivuxolimab. The origin of the receptors is an adult with an advanced solid tumor such as melanoma, head and neck, liver or kidney cancer.

The chain joins TRBV19 to TRBJ2-2; D unresolved. V was cut by 2 bases and J by 6 bases, with 22 bases left in between. The CDR3 runs to 18 residues. Germline CDR1 is LNHDA and CDR2 is SQIVND (reference sequence). The CDR3 is CASSILGPANGPAGELFF. The CDR3 DNA sequence: TGTGCCAGTAGTATACTAGGCCCTGCAAATGGGCCGGCCGGGGAGCTGTTTTTT.

The chain couples TRBV5-1 to TRBJ2-6; D is unresolved. The germline CDR1 and CDR2 sequences are SGHRS and YFSETQ. The CDR3 sequence is 15 residues long. V was trimmed by 2 bases and J by 1 base, leaving 7 bases between them. The CDR3, as DNA: TGCGCCAGCAGCTTAGAAGCTTCTGGGGCCAACGTCCTGACTTTC. This sequence encodes CASSLEASGANVLTF.

The V gene is TRBV28, the J gene TRBJ1-3; unclear D gene. V dropped 5 bases and J dropped 4 bases, with 15 bases sitting between them. The V gene's germline CDR1 is MDHEN and CDR2 SYDVKM. The CDR3 covers 15 residues. The CDR3 loop reads CASSPGRMTGNTIYF. CDR3 sequence (DNA): TGTGCCAGCAGTCCCGGGAGAATGACCGGAAACACCATATATTTT.

V gene TRBV9 combines with J gene TRBJ2-1; TRBD2 matches 14 bases. The length of the CDR3 is 18 residues. Germline V gene sequence: CDR1 SGDLS, CDR2 YYNGEE. Trimming removed 3 bases from V and 0 bases from J; junction bases left unmatched: 5. For the CDR3, the DNA is TGTGCCAGCAGCGCCCGAGGACTAGCGGGAGGCTCCTACAATGAGCAGTTCTTC. The encoded protein is CASSARGLAGGSYNEQFF.

The V and J genes are TRBV7-6 and TRBJ2-5; the match to TRBD2 covers 12 bases. Per germline, CDR1 SGHVS and CDR2 FNYEAQ. There are 16 residues in the CDR3. The trim removed 5 bases at V and 5 bases at J, leaving 9 bases unmatched. The CDR3 protein is CASSASSGRAGETQYF. DNA for the CDR3: TGTGCCAGCAGCGCCTCTAGCGGGAGGGCCGGGGAGACCCAGTACTTC.

The chain links TRBV5-5 to TRBJ1-5; no definite D call. Germline V gene lookup returns CDR1 SGHKS and CDR2 YYEKEE (reference sequence). V was clipped by 5 bases and J by 5 bases, with 11 bases between them. The CDR3 runs 13 residues. CDR3 in DNA: TGTGCCAGCAGTGAAGGGCCAGATCAGCCCCAGCATTTT. Amino acid sequence: CASSEGPDQPQHF.

This clone has a handful of counts. The chain carries TRBV5-4 and TRBJ1-2; unclear D gene. The CDR3 extends over 14 amino acids. CDR1 is SGHNT and CDR2 is YYREEE in the germline V gene (reference sequence). Trimming removed 4 bases from V and 0 bases from J, with 10 bases in between. The DNA for the CDR3 is TGTGCCAGCAGCACGGACGTAGCTAACTATGGCTACACCTTC. Its protein product is CASSTDVANYGYTF.

This sequence joins TRBV2 and TRBJ2-5; D not resolved. The CDR3 has 13 amino acids. V was pared by 6 bases and J by 0 bases, with 8 bases between. Germline-derived CDR1 and CDR2 are SNHLY and FYNNEI. CDR3 sequence: CASRVGYQETQYF. The CDR3 nucleotides are TGTGCCAGCAGAGTGGGTTACCAAGAGACCCAGTACTTC.

V is TRBV9 and J is TRBJ1-5, with D perhaps TRBD1 (5 bases). The V end lost 1 base, the J end lost 0 bases, and 8 bases lay between the germline ends. There are 15 residues in the CDR3. CDR1 is SGDLS and CDR2 is YYNGEE in the germline V gene. The CDR3 DNA follows: TGTGCCAGCAGCGTATCGGGGGGTAGCAATCAGCCCCAGCATTTT. Protein sequence: CASSVSGGSNQPQHF.

The V gene is TRBV9, the J gene TRBJ2-1, with TRBD2 identical over 8 bases. CDR1 and CDR2 (germline): SGDLS, YYNGEE. The CDR3 is 17 residues long. After removal of 3 bases from V and 2 bases from J, the junction contained 10 bases not matched to a gene. Here the CDR3 reads CASSDRDGAGAYNEQFF. CDR3 in DNA: TGTGCCAGCAGCGATAGGGATGGAGCGGGAGCCTACAATGAGCAGTTCTTC.

V and J are TRBV9 and TRBJ2-1; no firm D call. In germline, CDR1 is SGDLS, CDR2 YYNGEE. The CDR3 contains 15 residues. The V end lost 0 bases, the J end lost 2 bases, and 9 bases lay between the germline ends. The chain's CDR3 is CASSVDGTPYNEQFF. The CDR3 region has the DNA TGTGCCAGCAGCGTAGACGGTACCCCCTACAATGAGCAGTTCTTC.

The gene calls are TRBV9 and TRBJ2-1, with D tentatively TRBD1 (6 bases). The CDR3 has 16 residues. V lost 0 bases to trimming and J lost 0 bases, with 10 bases between them. Germline lookup yields CDR1 SGDLS and CDR2 YYNGEE. The CDR3 is CASSVDRVSSYNEQFF. The CDR3 nucleotides read TGTGCCAGCAGCGTAGACAGGGTTAGCTCCTACAATGAGCAGTTCTTC.

This chain joins TRBV9 and TRBJ1-3; a weak D match, TRBD1 (6 bases). V was trimmed by 0 bases and J by 0 bases, leaving 13 bases between them. Germline values: CDR1 SGDLS, CDR2 YYNGEE. The CDR3 has 17 amino acids. The CDR3 here is CASSVDTGQTSGNTIYF. The CDR3 coding sequence is TGTGCCAGCAGCGTAGACACCGGACAGACCTCTGGAAACACCATATATTTT.

J is TRBJ2-7 and V is TRBV28; possibly TRBD1 or TRBD2 for D (6 bases each). Deletions cut 11 bases from V and 2 bases from J, with 10 bases between. The CDR3 sequence is 11 residues long. The germline V gene encodes CDR1 MDHEN and CDR2 SYDVKM. In nucleotides, the CDR3 is TGTGCCTCGGGGGCTCCCTACGAGCAGTACTTC. This gives the protein CASGAPYEQYF.

The rearrangement joins TRBV18 to TRBJ2-7; D is ambiguous. Germline-derived CDR1 and CDR2 are KGHSH and LQKENI. Trimming took 3 bases from V and 3 from J, leaving 9 bases between them. The length of the CDR3 is 13 residues. CDR3 residues: CASSPAEYYEQYF. CDR3 bases: TGTGCCAGCTCACCGGCGGAGTACTACGAGCAGTACTTC.

This clone was detected a few times. The chain is built from TRBV2 and TRBJ2-3; D remains unclear. V lost 1 base to trimming and J lost 6 bases, with 17 bases between them. CDR3 size: 16 residues. Germline V gene lookup returns CDR1 SNHLY and CDR2 FYNNEI. CDR3 loop: CASSEGRLPIADTQYF. As DNA, the CDR3 is TGTGCCAGCAGTGAAGGCCGACTCCCGATCGCTGATACGCAGTATTTT.

In this sample, this clone turned up a few times. The chain employs TRBV4-1 and TRBJ2-7; weak D call: TRBD2 (6 bases). Germline V gives CDR1 MGHRA, CDR2 YSYEKL. This CDR3 is built from 13 residues. Trimming removed 4 bases from V and 2 bases from J, with 9 bases in between. The CDR3 region is CASSPGDPYEQYF. The CDR3 nucleotides read TGCGCCAGCAGCCCGGGAGATCCCTACGAGCAGTACTTC.

The chain has TRBV5-1 and TRBJ2-1; the match to TRBD2 covers 7 bases. After removal of 10 bases from V and 6 bases from J, the junction contained 13 bases not matched to a gene. CDR3 length: 14 residues. From germline, CDR1 is SGHRS and CDR2 YFSETQ. The CDR3 nucleotides read TGCGCCGTTGGAGGAGGCTCTAGCGGCAATGAGCAGTTCTTC. It is translated as CAVGGGSSGNEQFF.

This chain uses TRBV6-5 with TRBJ2-2, with D uncertain. Trimming shortened V by 6 bases and J by 0 bases, and 8 bases separated the two germline ends. The germline V gene has CDR1 MNHEY and CDR2 SVGAGI. The CDR3 sequence is 14 residues long. CDR3 bases: TGTGCCAGCAGCCAACAGACGAACACCGGGGAGCTGTTTTTT. It encodes CASSQQTNTGELFF.

The chain uses TRBV7-2 and TRBJ2-5; 9 positions match TRBD2. Germline V gene data show CDR1 as SGHTA and CDR2 as FQGNSA. The CDR3 runs 17 residues. The V segment lost 1 base and the J segment 5 bases; nucleotides outside the gene matches: 11. CDR3 sequence reads: CASSLGNTRAGGETQYF. CDR3 DNA sequence: TGTGCCAGCAGCTTAGGGAATACAAGAGCGGGAGGTGAGACCCAGTACTTC.

The V and J genes are TRBV9 and TRBJ1-2; D is ambiguous. V dropped 3 bases and J dropped 3 bases, with 9 bases sitting between them. Germline CDR1 and CDR2: SGDLS and YYNGEE. This CDR3 has 13 amino acids. The CDR3 loop reads CASSATRDYGYTF. CDR3 DNA sequence: TGTGCCAGCAGCGCAACCCGGGACTATGGCTACACCTTC. Using reference TRBV9 and TRBJ1-2 for the parts outside the CDR3, the full variable domain is DSGVTQTPKHLITATGQRVTLRCSPRSGDLSVYWYQQSLDQGLQFLIQYYNGEERAKGNILERFSAQQFPDLHSELNLSSLELGDSALYFCASSATRDYGYTFGSGTRLTVV.

This clone was seen more than once but under ten times. V gene TRBV9 combines with J gene TRBJ2-7; 10 nucleotides line up with TRBD2. Per the germline V gene, CDR1 is SGDLS and CDR2 is YYNGEE. V shed 0 bases, J shed 3 bases, and the junction held 3 bases outside the gene matches. This CDR3 comprises 15 residues. CDR3 sequence (DNA): TGTGCCAGCAGCGTAGGGACTAGCGGAAGCTACGAGCAGTACTTC. This encodes CASSVGTSGSYEQYF.

The V call is TRBV5-4, the J call TRBJ1-2; 9 positions match TRBD1. Germline V gives CDR1 SGHNT, CDR2 YYREEE (reference sequence). There are 15 residues in the CDR3. V was clipped by 0 bases and J by 8 bases; unmatched bases: 8. The DNA for the CDR3 is TGTGCCAGCAGCTTGGGGGGGGACAGGGTACAAGGCTACACCTTC. This translates into CASSLGGDRVQGYTF.

This chain connects TRBV27 to TRBJ2-7; D is perhaps TRBD1 (7 bases). This CDR3 region has 15 residues. Trimming shortened V by 0 bases and J by 3 bases, and 12 bases separated the two germline ends. Germline CDR1 reads MNHEY; CDR2 reads SMNVEV (reference sequence). The CDR3 bases are TGTGCCAGCAGTTTATCGGCAGGGGGAGGCTACGAGCAGTACTTC. The encoded protein is CASSLSAGGGYEQYF.

The chain is built from TRBV27 and TRBJ1-2; D might be TRBD1 (5 bases). The V gene lost 6 bases and the J gene lost 4 bases, with 12 bases spanning the gap. The germline gives CDR1 MNHEY, CDR2 SMNVEV (reference sequence). The CDR3 is 13 amino acids. The CDR3 bases are TGTGCCAGCAGCCTTGAAGGGGCCTATGGCTACACCTTC. Amino acids: CASSLEGAYGYTF.

The V and J genes are TRBV5-6 and TRBJ2-1; 8 nucleotides align to TRBD1. The J segment lost 4 bases and the V segment lost 2 bases, leaving 5 bases of the junction unmatched. The CDR3 has 15 amino acids. Germline lookup yields CDR1 SGHDT and CDR2 YYEEEE. CDR3 sequence: CASSLTGGRYNEQFF. The CDR3 nucleotides read TGTGCCAGCAGCTTAACAGGGGGAAGGTACAATGAGCAGTTCTTC.